These 8 T cell receptor beta chains were sequenced from one sample in a study of OX40 agonist ivuxolimab in advanced cancers. The protocol was immunoSEQ multiplex PCR, while the TCRdb copy is restricted to in-frame clones and leaves out a portion. This sample has around 50,000 clones; about 81% occur once, and the top ten carry approximately 0.62%. The sample here was CD4+ or CD8+ T cells sorted from blood, taken in a trial of the OX40 agonist ivuxolimab. These receptors came from an adult with an advanced solid tumor such as melanoma, head and neck, liver or kidney cancer.

In DNA, the CDR3 is TGTGCCAGCAGACCGGGACTAGCGGGGGGCCCGGGGTTCTTC. Its translation: CASRPGLAGGPGFF. The chain is built from TRBV6-6 and TRBJ2-1, with 15 bases that match TRBD2. Germline CDR1 reads MNHNY; CDR2 reads SVGAGI (reference sequence). The trim removed 6 bases at V and 15 bases at J, leaving 9 bases unmatched. This CDR3 has 14 residues.

The V and J genes are TRBV28 and TRBJ2-7; 8 bases are a match to TRBD1. Looked up from germline, CDR1 is MDHEN and CDR2 is SYDVKM. Trimming removed 7 bases from V and 7 bases from J; junction bases left unmatched: 6. The CDR3 loop spans 12 amino acids. The CDR3: CASTGGGQEQYF. CDR3 nucleotides: TGTGCCAGCACAGGGGGCGGGCAAGAGCAGTACTTC. The variable domain in full, with the rest retrieved from reference TRBV28 and TRBJ2-7, is DVKVTQSSRYLVKRTGEKVFLECVQDMDHENMFWYRQDPGLGLRLIYFSYDVKMKEKGDIPEGYSVSREKKERFSLILESASTNQTSMYLCASTGGGQEQYFGPGTRLTVT.

The chain carries TRBV18 and TRBJ2-1; D gene ambiguous. Trimming took 2 bases from V and 5 from J, leaving 13 bases between them. Per the germline V gene, CDR1 is KGHSH and CDR2 is LQKENI. This CDR3 is 15 amino acids long. The CDR3 DNA sequence: TGTGCCAGCTCACCATTGGGATCCGGGCACAATGAGCAGTTCTTC. It encodes CASSPLGSGHNEQFF.

The gene calls are TRBV2 and TRBJ1-6; the match to TRBD1 covers 7 bases. Per the germline V gene, CDR1 is SNHLY and CDR2 is FYNNEI. With V trimmed by 5 bases and J by 6 bases, 4 bases remained unmatched. The CDR3 length is 14 residues. The CDR3 DNA sequence: TGTGCCAGCAGTAACCGGGACAGTAATTCACCCCTCCACTTT. Residues: CASSNRDSNSPLHF.

The rearrangement joins TRBV5-4 to TRBJ1-6; the match to TRBD1 covers 9 bases. CDR3 size: 16 residues. CDR1 is SGHNT, CDR2 YYREEE, per germline (reference sequence). V lost 5 bases, J lost 7 bases, and 10 bases stayed unmatched. CDR3 region: CASSTPGQGENSPLHF. The CDR3 DNA reads TGTGCCAGCAGTACGCCGGGACAGGGTGAAAATTCACCCCTCCACTTT.

CDR3 bases: TGTGCCAGCAGTTCTGCAGGGTCCAATCAGCCCCAGCATTTT. Amino acid sequence: CASSSAGSNQPQHF. This rearrangement joins TRBV6-5 to TRBJ1-5, with D possibly matching TRBD1 (5 bases). CDR3 length equals 14 residues. Germline V lookup: CDR1 MNHEY, CDR2 SVGAGI. The ends were cut back, 4 bases at V and 3 bases at J, with 10 bases in the middle.

The chain is built from TRBV21-1 and TRBJ1-5. TRBV21-1 is a listed pseudogene. The CDR3 length is 16 residues. The DNA of the CDR3 is TGTGCCAGCAGCAAAGAGGGCGGTCCGAGCAATCAGCCCCAGCATTTT. Protein product: CASSKEGGPSNQPQHF.

The V call is TRBV11-1, the J call TRBJ1-1; no clear D. The CDR3 sequence is 11 residues long. Germline lookup yields CDR1 SGHAT and CDR2 FQDESV (reference sequence). Deletions cut 6 bases from V and 7 bases from J, with 9 bases between. The CDR3 reads CASRKTGEAFF. The CDR3 DNA is TGTGCCAGCAGGAAGACTGGTGAAGCTTTCTTT.